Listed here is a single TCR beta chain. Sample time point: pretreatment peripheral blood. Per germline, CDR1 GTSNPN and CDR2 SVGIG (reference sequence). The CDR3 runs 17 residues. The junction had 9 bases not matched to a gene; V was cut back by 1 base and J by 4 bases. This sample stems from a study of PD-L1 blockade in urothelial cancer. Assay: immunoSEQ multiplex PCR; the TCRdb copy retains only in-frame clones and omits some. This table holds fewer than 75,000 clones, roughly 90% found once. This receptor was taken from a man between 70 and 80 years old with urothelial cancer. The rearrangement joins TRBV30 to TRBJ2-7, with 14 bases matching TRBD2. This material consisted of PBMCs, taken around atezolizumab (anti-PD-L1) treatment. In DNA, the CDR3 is TGTGCCTGGAGTGCCGGACTAGCGGGAGGATTCCTTTACGAGCAGTACTTC. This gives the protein CAWSAGLAGGFLYEQYF.